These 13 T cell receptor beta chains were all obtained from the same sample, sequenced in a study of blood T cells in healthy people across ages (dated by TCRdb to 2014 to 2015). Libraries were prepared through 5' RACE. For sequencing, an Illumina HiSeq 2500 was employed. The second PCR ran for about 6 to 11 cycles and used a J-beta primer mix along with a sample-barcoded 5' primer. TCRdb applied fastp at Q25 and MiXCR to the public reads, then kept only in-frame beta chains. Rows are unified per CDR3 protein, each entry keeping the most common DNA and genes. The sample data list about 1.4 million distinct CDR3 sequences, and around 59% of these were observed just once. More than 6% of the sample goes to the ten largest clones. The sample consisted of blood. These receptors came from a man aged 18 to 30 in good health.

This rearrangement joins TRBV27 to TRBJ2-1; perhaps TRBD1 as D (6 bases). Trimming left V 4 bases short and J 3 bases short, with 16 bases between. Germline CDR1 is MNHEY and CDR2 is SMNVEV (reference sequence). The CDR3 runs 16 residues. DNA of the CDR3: TGTGCCAGCAGTTCCCGAGGGGGAGAGAGCTACAATGAGCAGTTCTTC. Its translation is CASSSRGGESYNEQFF.

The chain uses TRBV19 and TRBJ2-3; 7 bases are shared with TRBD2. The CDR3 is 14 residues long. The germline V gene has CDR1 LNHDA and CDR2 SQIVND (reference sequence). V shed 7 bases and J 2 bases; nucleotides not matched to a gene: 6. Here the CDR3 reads CASTQRDYTDTQYF. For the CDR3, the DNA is TGTGCCAGTACCCAACGGGACTACACAGATACGCAGTATTTT.

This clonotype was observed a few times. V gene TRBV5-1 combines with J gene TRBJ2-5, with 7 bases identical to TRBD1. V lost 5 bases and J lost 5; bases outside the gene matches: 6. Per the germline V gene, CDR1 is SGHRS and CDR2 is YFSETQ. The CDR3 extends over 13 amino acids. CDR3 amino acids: CASSGGQRETQYF. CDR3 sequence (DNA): TGCGCCAGCAGTGGGGGACAGCGGGAGACCCAGTACTTC.

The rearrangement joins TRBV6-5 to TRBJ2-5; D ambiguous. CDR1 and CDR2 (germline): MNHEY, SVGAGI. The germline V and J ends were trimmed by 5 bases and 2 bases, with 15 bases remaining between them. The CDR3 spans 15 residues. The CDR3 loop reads CASSRPDAVQETQYF. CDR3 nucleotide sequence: TGTGCCAGCAGTCGGCCCGACGCAGTTCAAGAGACCCAGTACTTC.

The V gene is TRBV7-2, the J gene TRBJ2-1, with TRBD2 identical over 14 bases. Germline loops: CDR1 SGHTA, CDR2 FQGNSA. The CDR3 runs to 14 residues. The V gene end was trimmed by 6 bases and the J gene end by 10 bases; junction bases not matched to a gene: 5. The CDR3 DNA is TGTGCCAGCAGGACTAGCGGGAGGGCGGGGGAGCAGTTCTTC. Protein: CASRTSGRAGEQFF.

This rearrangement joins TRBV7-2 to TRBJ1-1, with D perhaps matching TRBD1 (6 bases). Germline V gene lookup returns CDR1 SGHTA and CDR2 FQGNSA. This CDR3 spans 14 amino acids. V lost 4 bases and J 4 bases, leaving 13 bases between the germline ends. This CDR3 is CASSSTRGPTEAFF. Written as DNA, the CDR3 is TGTGCCAGCAGCTCGACCCGGGGGCCCACTGAAGCTTTCTTT.

DNA for the CDR3: TGTGCCAGCAGCCCAAGGACAGCCGCCTGGGAGCAGTACTTC. As protein: CASSPRTAAWEQYF. The chain employs TRBV7-2 and TRBJ2-5, with D maybe TRBD1 (6 bases). The V end lost 5 bases, the J end lost 11 bases, and 21 bases lay between the germline ends. Germline values: CDR1 SGHTA, CDR2 FQGNSA. The CDR3 has 14 residues.

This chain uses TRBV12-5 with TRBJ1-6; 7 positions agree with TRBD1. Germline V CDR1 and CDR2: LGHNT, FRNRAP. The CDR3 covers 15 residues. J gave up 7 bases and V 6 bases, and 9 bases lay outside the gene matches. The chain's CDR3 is CASGAGTAANSPLHF. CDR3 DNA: TGTGCTAGTGGGGCCGGGACAGCTGCAAATTCACCCCTCCACTTT.

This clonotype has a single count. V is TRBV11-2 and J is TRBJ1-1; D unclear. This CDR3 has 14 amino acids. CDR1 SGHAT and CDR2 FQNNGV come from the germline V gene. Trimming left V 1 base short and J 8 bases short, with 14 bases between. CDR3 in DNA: TGTGCCAGCAGCTTAGTAAACCAGGAGCCCGAAGCTTTCTTT. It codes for CASSLVNQEPEAFF.

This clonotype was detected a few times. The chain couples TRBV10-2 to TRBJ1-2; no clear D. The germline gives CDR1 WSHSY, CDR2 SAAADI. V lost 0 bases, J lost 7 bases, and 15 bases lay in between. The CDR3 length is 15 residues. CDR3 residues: CASSESLWAARGYTF. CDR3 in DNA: TGCGCCAGCAGTGAGTCGCTCTGGGCCGCCCGTGGCTACACCTTC.

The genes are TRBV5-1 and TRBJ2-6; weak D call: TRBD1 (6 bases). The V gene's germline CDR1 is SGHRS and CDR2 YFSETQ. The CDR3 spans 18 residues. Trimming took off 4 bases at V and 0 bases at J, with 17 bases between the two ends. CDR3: CASSPPTGRLSGANVLTF. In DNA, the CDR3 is TGCGCCAGCAGCCCACCGACAGGCCGCCTCTCTGGGGCCAACGTCCTGACTTTC.

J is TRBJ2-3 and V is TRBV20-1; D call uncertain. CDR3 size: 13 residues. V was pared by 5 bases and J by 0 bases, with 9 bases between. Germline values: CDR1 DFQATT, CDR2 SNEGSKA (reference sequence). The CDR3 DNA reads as TGCAGTGCTGCGGCGGACAGCACAGATACGCAGTATTTT. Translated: CSAAADSTDTQYF.

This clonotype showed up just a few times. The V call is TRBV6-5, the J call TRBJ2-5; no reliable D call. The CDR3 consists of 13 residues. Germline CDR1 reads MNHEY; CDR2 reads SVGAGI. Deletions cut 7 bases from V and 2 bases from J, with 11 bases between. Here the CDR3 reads CASTPLGQETQYF. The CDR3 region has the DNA TGTGCCAGCACCCCCCTGGGACAAGAGACCCAGTACTTC.